A selection of T cell receptor beta chains follows, all from one sample in a study of response to subunit inactivated influenza vaccine. A single record per CDR3 protein comes from TCRdb applying MiXCR to the RT-PCR reads. The table includes about 480,000 distinct CDR3 sequences, approximately 11% detected once. The sequencing used PBMCs from blood, collected roughly 47 days after vaccination. The receptors here all came from a man over 45 who received an inactivated influenza vaccine. Each CDR3 is given with its conserved first and last residue. D genes are given only for firm matches. For some rows the clone size is stated as once, few or many, or as a class when expanded; others skip it.

J gene: TRBJ2-3; clone size: many; CDR3 length: 15; D gene: TRBD2; V gene: TRBV7-9; CDR3 protein: CASSPTSGITDTQYF; CDR3 DNA: TGTGCCAGCAGCCCGACTAGCGGGATCACAGATACGCAGTATTTT
J gene: TRBJ2-2; clone size: -; CDR3 length: 14; D gene: -; V gene: TRBV4-1; CDR3 protein: CASSQKGLGGELFF; CDR3 DNA: TGCGCCAGCAGCCAAAAAGGTTTGGGCGGGGAGCTGTTTTTT
J gene: TRBJ2-2; clone size: few; CDR3 length: 14; D gene: -; V gene: TRBV20-1; CDR3 protein: CSAIKPGNTGELFF; CDR3 DNA: TGCAGTGCTATTAAGCCGGGGAACACCGGGGAGCTGTTTTTT
J gene: TRBJ2-7; clone size: -; CDR3 length: 17; D gene: -; V gene: TRBV7-9; CDR3 protein: CASSSLNGAQGRGEQYF; CDR3 DNA: TGTGCCAGCAGCTCCTTAAATGGGGCGCAGGGGAGGGGGGAGCAGTACTTC
J gene: TRBJ2-1; clone size: few; CDR3 length: 16; D gene: -; V gene: TRBV7-8; CDR3 protein: CASSQRRGGKYNEQFF; CDR3 DNA: TGTGCCAGCAGCCAACGGAGGGGCGGAAAATACAATGAGCAGTTCTTC
J gene: TRBJ1-5; clone size: many; CDR3 length: 12; D gene: -; V gene: TRBV12-3/TRBV12-4; CDR3 protein: CASNLGRQPQHF; CDR3 DNA: TGTGCCAGCAACCTGGGGCGTCAGCCCCAGCATTTT
J gene: TRBJ1-2; clone size: few; CDR3 length: 18; D gene: TRBD1; V gene: TRBV2; CDR3 protein: CASSELLSGQGANYGYTF; CDR3 DNA: TGTGCCAGCAGTGAATTGTTATCCGGACAGGGGGCTAACTATGGCTACACCTTC
J gene: TRBJ1-1; clone size: few; CDR3 length: 14; D gene: -; V gene: TRBV6-2/TRBV6-3; CDR3 protein: CASSPRPRNTEAFF; CDR3 DNA: TGTGCCAGCAGCCCCCGACCGAGGAACACTGAAGCTTTCTTT
J gene: TRBJ2-7; clone size: -; CDR3 length: 14; D gene: TRBD1; V gene: TRBV7-6; CDR3 protein: CASSLRQGPNEQYF; CDR3 DNA: TGTGCCAGCAGCTTAAGACAGGGTCCCAACGAGCAGTACTTC
J gene: TRBJ2-4; clone size: -; CDR3 length: 16; D gene: TRBD1; V gene: TRBV10-3; CDR3 protein: CAISEPRGLAKNIQYF; CDR3 DNA: TGTGCCATCAGTGAGCCCAGGGGGCTAGCCAAAAACATTCAGTACTTC
J gene: TRBJ1-5; clone size: few; CDR3 length: 16; D gene: -; V gene: TRBV21-1; CDR3 protein: CASSLDSHYSNQPQHF; CDR3 DNA: TGTGCCAGCAGCTTAGACAGCCATTATAGCAATCAGCCCCAGCATTTT
J gene: TRBJ1-5; clone size: -; CDR3 length: 16; D gene: -; V gene: TRBV18; CDR3 protein: CASSRTSLGGNQPQHF; CDR3 DNA: TGTGCCAGCTCACGGACATCCCTTGGAGGCAATCAGCCCCAGCATTTT
J gene: TRBJ2-1; clone size: -; CDR3 length: 14; D gene: TRBD2; V gene: TRBV7-9; CDR3 protein: CASSSSGFYNEQFF; CDR3 DNA: TGTGCCAGCAGCTCTAGCGGGTTCTACAATGAGCAGTTCTTC
J gene: TRBJ2-5; clone size: -; CDR3 length: 15; D gene: TRBD2; V gene: TRBV5-1; CDR3 protein: CASSLAGRAQETQYF; CDR3 DNA: TGCGCCAGCAGCTTGGCCGGGAGGGCTCAAGAGACCCAGTACTTC
J gene: TRBJ2-7; clone size: -; CDR3 length: 14; D gene: TRBD1; V gene: TRBV11-2; CDR3 protein: CASSLVSGRGEQYF; CDR3 DNA: TGTGCCAGCAGCTTAGTCTCTGGCAGGGGGGAGCAGTACTTC
J gene: TRBJ1-2; clone size: few; CDR3 length: 14; D gene: -; V gene: TRBV11-2; CDR3 protein: CASSPGRWNYGYTF; CDR3 DNA: TGTGCCAGCAGCCCCGGGCGTTGGAACTATGGCTACACCTTC
J gene: TRBJ2-7; clone size: many; CDR3 length: 16; D gene: -; V gene: TRBV6-1; CDR3 protein: CASSPPPGHPTYEQYF; CDR3 DNA: TGTGCCAGCAGCCCCCCACCGGGACACCCAACCTACGAGCAGTACTTC
J gene: TRBJ2-7; clone size: -; CDR3 length: 13; D gene: -; V gene: TRBV15; CDR3 protein: CATSAENSYEQYF; CDR3 DNA: TGTGCCACCAGCGCGGAGAACTCCTACGAGCAGTACTTC
J gene: TRBJ2-1; clone size: -; CDR3 length: 16; D gene: TRBD2; V gene: TRBV20-1; CDR3 protein: CSARGLASSSYNEQFF; CDR3 DNA: TGCAGTGCTAGAGGACTAGCTTCAAGCTCCTACAATGAGCAGTTCTTC
J gene: TRBJ2-1; clone size: -; CDR3 length: 15; D gene: TRBD1; V gene: TRBV12-3/TRBV12-4; CDR3 protein: CASSSPWTGSDEQFF; CDR3 DNA: TGTGCCAGCAGTTCCCCTTGGACAGGGTCGGATGAGCAGTTCTTC
J gene: TRBJ1-1; clone size: -; CDR3 length: 14; D gene: -; V gene: TRBV7-9; CDR3 protein: CVSSPRGLNTEAFF; CDR3 DNA: TGTGTCAGCAGCCCGAGGGGTCTGAACACTGAAGCTTTCTTT
J gene: TRBJ2-1; clone size: many; CDR3 length: 10; D gene: -; V gene: TRBV29-1; CDR3 protein: CSVGGEEQFF; CDR3 DNA: TGCAGCGTTGGAGGGGAGGAGCAGTTCTTC
J gene: TRBJ2-1; clone size: -; CDR3 length: 11; D gene: -; V gene: TRBV4-1; CDR3 protein: CASSSYTEQFF; CDR3 DNA: TGCGCCAGCAGCTCCTATACCGAGCAGTTCTTC
J gene: TRBJ2-1; clone size: -; CDR3 length: 14; D gene: TRBD1; V gene: TRBV5-5; CDR3 protein: CASVRTGVLDEQFF; CDR3 DNA: TGTGCCAGCGTCCGGACAGGGGTTTTAGATGAGCAGTTCTTC
J gene: TRBJ2-3; clone size: -; CDR3 length: 17; D gene: -; V gene: TRBV4-1; CDR3 protein: CASSQFADRLGTDTQYF; CDR3 DNA: TGCGCCAGCAGCCAATTCGCTGACAGGCTCGGCACAGATACGCAGTATTTT
J gene: TRBJ1-3; clone size: -; CDR3 length: 15; D gene: -; V gene: TRBV7-2; CDR3 protein: CASSLRAASGNTIYF; CDR3 DNA: TGTGCCAGCAGCTTACGGGCCGCCTCTGGAAACACCATATATTTT
J gene: TRBJ2-7; clone size: -; CDR3 length: 14; D gene: -; V gene: TRBV29-1; CDR3 protein: CSVEQGPYSYEQYF; CDR3 DNA: TGCAGCGTTGAACAGGGGCCCTACTCCTACGAGCAGTACTTC
J gene: TRBJ2-6; clone size: few; CDR3 length: 15; D gene: -; V gene: TRBV7-2; CDR3 protein: CASSFGISGANVLTF; CDR3 DNA: TGTGCCAGCAGCTTCGGGATCTCTGGGGCCAACGTCCTGACTTTC
J gene: TRBJ2-1; clone size: -; CDR3 length: 13; D gene: -; V gene: TRBV9; CDR3 protein: CASSVSSGNEQFF; CDR3 DNA: TGTGCCAGCAGCGTATCTAGTGGCAATGAGCAGTTCTTC
J gene: TRBJ2-2; clone size: -; CDR3 length: 16; D gene: -; V gene: TRBV9; CDR3 protein: CASSVTLKGGTGELFF; CDR3 DNA: TGTGCCAGCAGCGTAACGTTGAAGGGTGGGACCGGGGAGCTGTTTTTT
J gene: TRBJ1-5; clone size: -; CDR3 length: 15; D gene: -; V gene: TRBV6-5; CDR3 protein: CASIFGPGVNQPQHF; CDR3 DNA: TGTGCCAGCATTTTCGGGCCGGGAGTTAATCAGCCCCAGCATTTT
J gene: TRBJ2-1; clone size: -; CDR3 length: 13; D gene: -; V gene: TRBV5-6; CDR3 protein: CASSSGLCNEQFF; CDR3 DNA: TGTGCCAGCAGCTCCGGACTTTGCAATGAGCAGTTCTTC
J gene: TRBJ1-1; clone size: -; CDR3 length: 12; D gene: -; V gene: TRBV4-3; CDR3 protein: CASSQDRYTAFF; CDR3 DNA: TGCGCCAGCAGCCAAGATAGGTACACGGCTTTCTTT
J gene: TRBJ2-3; clone size: many; CDR3 length: 13; D gene: -; V gene: TRBV20-1; CDR3 protein: CSASLDRTDTQYF; CDR3 DNA: TGCAGTGCTAGTCTGGACCGCACAGATACGCAGTATTTT
J gene: TRBJ2-5; clone size: few; CDR3 length: 15; D gene: TRBD2; V gene: TRBV11-2; CDR3 protein: CASSYTSGRRETQYF; CDR3 DNA: TGTGCCAGCAGCTACACTAGCGGGAGACGGGAGACCCAGTACTTC
J gene: TRBJ1-2; clone size: -; CDR3 length: 14; D gene: TRBD1; V gene: TRBV6-1; CDR3 protein: CASSRIDREVGYTF; CDR3 DNA: TGTGCCAGCAGTCGGATCGACAGGGAAGTTGGCTACACCTTC